A single sample is the source of the 6 T cell receptor beta chains below, sequenced in a study of shared clonotypes between healthy human individuals. Positively selected for CCR7, the CD45RO-negative cells used as naive CD8 cells excluded terminally differentiated effector memory CD45RA+ cells. Clones were sequenced by immunoSEQ multiplex PCR, and TCRdb holds only the in-frame ones, with some missing. The table records around 1.9 million clones, 93% of them present only once. Sequencing input: naive CD8+ T cells from PBMCs. The receptors originated from a man between 18 and 29 years old in good health. Some clones in this sample may be carry-over from other donors' samples.

The chain combines TRBV28 with TRBJ2-5; 11 bases fit TRBD2. V gave up 3 bases and J gave up 5 bases; unmatched junction bases: 14. Germline CDR1 MDHEN, CDR2 SYDVKM. CDR3 size: 18 residues. The CDR3 coding sequence is TGTGCCAGCAGTTTCCGGACTAGCGGGTATCACCGTTGGGAGACCCAGTACTTC. Translated: CASSFRTSGYHRWETQYF.

The chain is built from TRBV12-5 and TRBJ2-1; D gene unclear. This CDR3 region has 13 residues. V was shortened by 2 bases and J by 3 bases, with 5 bases between the two germline ends. CDR1 and CDR2 from the germline V gene are LGHNT and FRNRAP. This chain's CDR3 is CASGLIGYNEQFF. DNA for the CDR3: TGTGCTAGTGGTTTGATTGGCTACAATGAGCAGTTCTTC.

The chain recombines TRBV9 with TRBJ2-1, with a possible D match to TRBD1 (6 bases). Germline CDR1 SGDLS, CDR2 YYNGEE. Trimming removed 3 bases at V and 7 bases at J, with 11 bases between. The CDR3 runs to 13 residues. CDR3 loop: CASSATGLNEQFF. The CDR3 DNA sequence: TGTGCCAGCAGCGCAACAGGGTTGAATGAGCAGTTCTTC. Together with reference TRBV9 and TRBJ2-1, the CDR3 gives the full variable domain: DSGVTQTPKHLITATGQRVTLRCSPRSGDLSVYWYQQSLDQGLQFLIQYYNGEERAKGNILERFSAQQFPDLHSELNLSSLELGDSALYFCASSATGLNEQFFGPGTRLTVL.

The CDR3, as DNA: TGTGCCAGCAGTGACCTGACTAGCGGGTCGGGCACCGGGGAGCTGTTTTTT. Translating gives CASSDLTSGSGTGELFF. This rearrangement joins TRBV25-1 to TRBJ2-2; 10 positions match TRBD2. The CDR3 runs to 17 residues. Germline assignment: CDR1 MGHDK and CDR2 SYGVNS. Unmatched junction bases numbered 8, after V lost 3 bases and J lost 4 bases.

The DNA of the CDR3 is TGCAGCGCCGCGGGGGGGGCCGGGGAGCTGTTTTTT. Its protein product is CSAAGGAGELFF. J is TRBJ2-2 and V is TRBV29-1; 9 nucleotides line up with TRBD2. CDR1 is SQVTM, CDR2 ANQGSEA, per germline. Trimming cost V 7 bases and J 6 bases; bases outside gene matches: 3. The CDR3 runs to 12 residues.

This clone occurred once. The V and J genes are TRBV5-1 and TRBJ2-2, with 8 bases that match TRBD1. CDR1 SGHRS and CDR2 YFSETQ come from the germline V gene. The ends lost 4 bases at V and 6 bases at J; junction bases unmatched: 17. The CDR3 loop spans 18 amino acids. In DNA form, the CDR3 reads TGCGCCAGCAGCGCCCCGCGGGTTGGGACAGGACTGCCCGGGGAGCTGTTTTTT. Protein sequence: CASSAPRVGTGLPGELFF.